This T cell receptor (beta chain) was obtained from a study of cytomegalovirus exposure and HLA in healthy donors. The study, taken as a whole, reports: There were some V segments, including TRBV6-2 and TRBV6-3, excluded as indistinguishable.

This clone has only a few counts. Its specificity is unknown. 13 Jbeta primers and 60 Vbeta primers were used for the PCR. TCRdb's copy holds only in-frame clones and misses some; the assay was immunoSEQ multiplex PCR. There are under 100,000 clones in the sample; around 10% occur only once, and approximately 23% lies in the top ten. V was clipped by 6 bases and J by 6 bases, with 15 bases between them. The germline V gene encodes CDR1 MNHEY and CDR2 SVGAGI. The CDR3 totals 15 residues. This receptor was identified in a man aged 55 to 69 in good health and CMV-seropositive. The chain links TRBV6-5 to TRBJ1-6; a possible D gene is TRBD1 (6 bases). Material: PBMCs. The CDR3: CASRTTGTTNSPLHF. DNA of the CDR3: TGTGCCAGCAGAACAACCGGGACAACTAATTCACCCCTCCACTTT.